This T cell receptor beta chain was sequenced during a study of T-cell memory formation after mild COVID-19. This clonotype has just a few counts. Trimming cost V 1 base and J 5 bases; bases outside gene matches: 7. Germline CDR1 is SGHRS and CDR2 is YFSETQ. The length of the CDR3 is 15 residues. One entry per CDR3 protein results from TCRdb running MiXCR on the 5' RACE reads. The repertoire consists of approximately 350,000 distinct CDR3 sequences, with around 27% occurring once and the leading ten covering approximately 15%. The genes are TRBV5-1 and TRBJ2-7, with 9 bases matching TRBD2. This sequence was found in an adult woman who had mild COVID-19 (a few samples of this study predate the infection). Cell type and time point are not known. Input material: PBMCs or a T cell subset sorted from them (not recorded which). In DNA, the CDR3 is TGCGCCAGCAGCTTGCGGCTAGCGGGGAATAACGAGCAGTACTTC. It specifies CASSLRLAGNNEQYF. The variable domain in full, completed from reference TRBV5-1 and TRBJ2-7, reads KAGVTQTPRYLIKTRGQQVTLSCSPISGHRSVSWYQQTPGQGLQFLFEYFSETQRNKGNFPGRFSGRQFSNSRSEMNVSTLELGDSALYLCASSLRLAGNNEQYFGPGTRLTVT.